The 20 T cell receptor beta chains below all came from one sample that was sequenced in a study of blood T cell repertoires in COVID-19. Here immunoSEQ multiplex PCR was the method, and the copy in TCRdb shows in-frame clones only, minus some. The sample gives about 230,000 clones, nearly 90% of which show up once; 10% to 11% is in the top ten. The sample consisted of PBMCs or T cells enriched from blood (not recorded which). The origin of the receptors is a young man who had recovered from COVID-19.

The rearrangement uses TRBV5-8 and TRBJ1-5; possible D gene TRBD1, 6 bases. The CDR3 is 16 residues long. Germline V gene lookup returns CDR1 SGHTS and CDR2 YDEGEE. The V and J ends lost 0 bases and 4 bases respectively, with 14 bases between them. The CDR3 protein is CASSLAWGGGNQPQHF. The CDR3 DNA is TGTGCCAGCAGCTTGGCCTGGGGGGGCGGGAATCAGCCCCAGCATTTT.

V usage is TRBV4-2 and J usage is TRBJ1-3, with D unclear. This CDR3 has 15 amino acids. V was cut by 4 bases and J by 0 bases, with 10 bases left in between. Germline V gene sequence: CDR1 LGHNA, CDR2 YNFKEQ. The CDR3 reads CASSRRGDSGNTIYF. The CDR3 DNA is TGTGCCAGCAGCCGACGGGGAGACTCTGGAAACACCATATATTTT.

The CDR3 DNA sequence: TGTGCCAGCTCACCACCGGCGGGGGGAGCCTCCTATGGCTACACCTTC. Protein sequence: CASSPPAGGASYGYTF. The chain has TRBV18 and TRBJ1-2; possible D gene TRBD1, 5 bases. Per germline, CDR1 KGHSH and CDR2 LQKENI. This CDR3 is 16 amino acids long. Trimming stripped 0 bases from V and 4 bases from J, with 15 bases between.

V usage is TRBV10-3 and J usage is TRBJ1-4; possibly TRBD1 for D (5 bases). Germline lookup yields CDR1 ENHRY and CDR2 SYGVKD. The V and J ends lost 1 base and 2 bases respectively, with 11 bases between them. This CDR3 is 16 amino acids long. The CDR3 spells CAISEWDGATNEKLFF. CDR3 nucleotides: TGTGCCATCAGTGAGTGGGATGGGGCCACTAATGAAAAACTGTTTTTT.

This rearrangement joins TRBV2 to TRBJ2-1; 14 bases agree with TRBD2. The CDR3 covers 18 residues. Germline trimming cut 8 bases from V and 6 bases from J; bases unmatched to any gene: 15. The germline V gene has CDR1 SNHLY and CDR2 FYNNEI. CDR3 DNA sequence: TGTGCCAGCCGAGGGACTAGCGGGAGATTGACACGCCTCAATGAGCAGTTCTTC. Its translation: CASRGTSGRLTRLNEQFF.

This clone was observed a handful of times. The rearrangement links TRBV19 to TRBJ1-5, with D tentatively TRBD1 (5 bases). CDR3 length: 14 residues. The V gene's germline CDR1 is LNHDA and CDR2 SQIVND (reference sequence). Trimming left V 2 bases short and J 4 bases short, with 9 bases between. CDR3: CASSIRRGNQPQHF. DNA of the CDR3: TGTGCCAGTAGTATACGACGGGGGAATCAGCCCCAGCATTTT.

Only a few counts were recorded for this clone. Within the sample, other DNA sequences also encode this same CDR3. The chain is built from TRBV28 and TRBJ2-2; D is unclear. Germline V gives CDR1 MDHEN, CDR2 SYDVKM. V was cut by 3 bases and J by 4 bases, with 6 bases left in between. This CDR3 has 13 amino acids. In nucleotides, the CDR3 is TGTGCCAGCAGTTTTGCCGGCACCGGGGAGCTGTTTTTT. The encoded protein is CASSFAGTGELFF.

The CDR3 nucleotides are TGTGCCAGCAGTTTACAGGGTGGCAATCAGCCCCAGCATTTT. Translation: CASSLQGGNQPQHF. J is TRBJ1-5 and V is TRBV2, with D possibly matching TRBD1 (6 bases). The germline gives CDR1 SNHLY, CDR2 FYNNEI. This CDR3 region has 14 residues. V lost 5 bases and J 2 bases, leaving 10 bases between the germline ends. Filled out from reference TRBV2 and TRBJ1-5, the complete variable domain reads EPEVTQTPSHQVTQMGQEVILRCVPISNHLYFYWYRQILGQKVEFLVSFYNNEISEKSEIFDDQFSVERPDGSNFTLKIRSTKLEDSAMYFCASSLQGGNQPQHFGDGTRLSIL.

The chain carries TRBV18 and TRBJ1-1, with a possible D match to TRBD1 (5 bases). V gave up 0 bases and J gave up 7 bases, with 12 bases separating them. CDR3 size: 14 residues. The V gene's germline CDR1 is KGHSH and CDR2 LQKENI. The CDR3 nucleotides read TGTGCCAGCTCACCACCCAAAGGACAAGTTGAAGCTTTCTTT. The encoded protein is CASSPPKGQVEAFF.

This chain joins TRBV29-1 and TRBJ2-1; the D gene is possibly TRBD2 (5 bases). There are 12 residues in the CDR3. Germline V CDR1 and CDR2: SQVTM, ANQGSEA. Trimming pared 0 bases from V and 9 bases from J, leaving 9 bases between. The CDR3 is CSVEEGRGEQFF. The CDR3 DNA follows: TGCAGCGTTGAAGAAGGCCGGGGTGAGCAGTTCTTC.

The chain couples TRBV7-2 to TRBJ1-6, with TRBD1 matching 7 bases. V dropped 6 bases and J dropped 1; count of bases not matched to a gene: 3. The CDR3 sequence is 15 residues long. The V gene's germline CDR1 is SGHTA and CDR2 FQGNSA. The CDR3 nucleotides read TGTGCCAGCAGAAGCAGGGGGTCCTATAATTCACCCCTCCACTTT. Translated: CASRSRGSYNSPLHF.

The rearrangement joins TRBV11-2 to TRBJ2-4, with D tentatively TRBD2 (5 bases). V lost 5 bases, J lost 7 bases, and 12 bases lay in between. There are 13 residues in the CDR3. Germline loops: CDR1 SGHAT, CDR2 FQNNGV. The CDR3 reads CASSPGNANIQYF. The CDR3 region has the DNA TGTGCCAGCAGCCCCGGGAATGCCAACATTCAGTACTTC.

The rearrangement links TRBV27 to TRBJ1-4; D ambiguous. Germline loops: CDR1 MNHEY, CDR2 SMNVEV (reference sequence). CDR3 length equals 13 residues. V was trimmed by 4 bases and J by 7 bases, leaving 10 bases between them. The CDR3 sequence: CASSSPSGEKLFF. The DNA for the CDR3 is TGTGCCAGCAGTTCACCCTCAGGTGAAAAACTGTTTTTT.

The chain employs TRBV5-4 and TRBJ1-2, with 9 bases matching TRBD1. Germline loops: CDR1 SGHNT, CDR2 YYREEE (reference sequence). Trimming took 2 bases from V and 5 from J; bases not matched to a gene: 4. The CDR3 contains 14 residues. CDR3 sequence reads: CASSFPGTGYGYTF. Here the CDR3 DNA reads TGTGCCAGCAGCTTCCCCGGGACAGGGTATGGCTACACCTTC.

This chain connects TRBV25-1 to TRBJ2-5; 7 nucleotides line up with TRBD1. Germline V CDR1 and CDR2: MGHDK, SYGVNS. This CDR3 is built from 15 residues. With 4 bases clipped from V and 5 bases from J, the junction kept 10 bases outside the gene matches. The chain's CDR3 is CASSAQDRWSETQYF. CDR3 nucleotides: TGTGCCAGCAGTGCCCAGGACAGGTGGTCGGAGACCCAGTACTTC.

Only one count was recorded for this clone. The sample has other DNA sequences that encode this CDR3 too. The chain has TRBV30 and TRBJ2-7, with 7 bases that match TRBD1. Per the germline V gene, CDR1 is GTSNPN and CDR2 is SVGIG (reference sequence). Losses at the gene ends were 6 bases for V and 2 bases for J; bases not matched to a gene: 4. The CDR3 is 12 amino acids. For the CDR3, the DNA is TGTGCCTGTCAGGGGGTTACCTACGAGCAGTACTTC. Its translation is CACQGVTYEQYF.

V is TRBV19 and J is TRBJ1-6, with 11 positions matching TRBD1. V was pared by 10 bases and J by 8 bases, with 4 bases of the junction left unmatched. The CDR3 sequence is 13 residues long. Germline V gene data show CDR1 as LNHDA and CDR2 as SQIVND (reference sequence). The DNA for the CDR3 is TGTGCCACCGCGGGACAGGGGGATTCACCCCTCCACTTT. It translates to CATAGQGDSPLHF.

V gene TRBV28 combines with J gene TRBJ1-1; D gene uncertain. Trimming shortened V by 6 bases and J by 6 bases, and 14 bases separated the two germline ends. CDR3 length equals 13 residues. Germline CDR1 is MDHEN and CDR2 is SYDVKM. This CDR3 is CASSRNNSPEAFF. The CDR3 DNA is TGTGCCAGCAGCCGTAATAATAGCCCTGAAGCTTTCTTT.

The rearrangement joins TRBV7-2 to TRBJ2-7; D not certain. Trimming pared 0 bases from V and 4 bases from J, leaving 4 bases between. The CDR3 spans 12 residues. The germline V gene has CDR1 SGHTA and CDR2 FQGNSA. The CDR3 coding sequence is TGTGCCAGCAGCTTAGCGCAGTACGAGCAGTACTTC. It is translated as CASSLAQYEQYF.

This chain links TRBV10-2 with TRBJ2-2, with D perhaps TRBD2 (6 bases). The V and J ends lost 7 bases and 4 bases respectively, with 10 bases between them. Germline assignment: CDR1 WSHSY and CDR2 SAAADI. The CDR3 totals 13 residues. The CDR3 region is CASNRDFTGELFF. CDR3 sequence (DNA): TGCGCCAGCAATCGGGACTTCACCGGGGAGCTGTTTTTT.